One sample yielded the 20 T cell receptor beta chains listed below, sequenced in a study of graft-versus-host responses after intestinal transplantation. Using immunoSEQ multiplex PCR, the repertoire was profiled, and TCRdb retains in-frame clones only, with some absent. Counted here are around 37,000 clones, around 83% occurring once; the ten biggest clones make up roughly 4%. Sequenced material: PBMCs, taken 1070 days after transplant. The receptors shown here come from a human patient who received an intestinal transplant, so some T cells may come from the graft donor.

The chain has TRBV5-1 and TRBJ2-6, with TRBD1 matching over 8 bases. This CDR3 comprises 17 residues. The J segment lost 1 base and the V segment lost 4 bases, leaving 7 bases of the junction unmatched. Germline V gives CDR1 SGHRS, CDR2 YFSETQ. The CDR3 loop reads CASSQGTGYSGANVLTF. Here the CDR3 DNA reads TGCGCCAGCAGCCAGGGGACAGGATATTCTGGGGCCAACGTCCTGACTTTC. The full variable domain, rest sourced from reference TRBV5-1 and TRBJ2-6, is KAGVTQTPRYLIKTRGQQVTLSCSPISGHRSVSWYQQTPGQGLQFLFEYFSETQRNKGNFPGRFSGRQFSNSRSEMNVSTLELGDSALYLCASSQGTGYSGANVLTFGAGSRLTVL.

The V and J genes are TRBV5-4 and TRBJ1-2; 7 nucleotides line up with TRBD1. CDR3 length: 16 residues. The V and J ends lost 0 bases and 8 bases, in that order; junction bases with no gene match: 13. Germline V gives CDR1 SGHNT, CDR2 YYREEE (reference sequence). The CDR3 DNA follows: TGTGCCAGCAGCTTGGCCACCTTCGTGGAGGGGGCAGGCTACACCTTC. It encodes CASSLATFVEGAGYTF. The variable domain in full, completed from reference TRBV5-4 and TRBJ1-2, reads ETGVTQSPTHLIKTRGQQVTLRCSSQSGHNTVSWYQQALGQGPQFIFQYYREEENGRGNFPPRFSGLQFPNYSSELNVNALELDDSALYLCASSLATFVEGAGYTFGSGTRLTVV.

The gene calls are TRBV19 and TRBJ2-2, with 7 nucleotides matching TRBD1. The CDR3 totals 16 residues. Trimming removed 5 bases from V and 6 bases from J; junction bases left unmatched: 12. Per the germline V gene, CDR1 is LNHDA and CDR2 is SQIVND (reference sequence). This CDR3 reads CASSGDRADHAGELFF. Here the CDR3 DNA reads TGTGCCAGTAGTGGCGACAGGGCCGACCACGCCGGGGAGCTGTTTTTT.

V and J are TRBV6-1 and TRBJ2-2; TRBD1 agrees at 10 bases. The CDR3 length is 15 residues. Germline CDR1 reads MNHNS; CDR2 reads SASEGT. The V and J ends lost 1 base and 4 bases, in that order; junction bases with no gene match: 0. The CDR3 protein is CASSEGTGGTGELFF. The CDR3 coding sequence is TGTGCCAGCAGTGAAGGGACAGGGGGCACCGGGGAGCTGTTTTTT.

The chain couples TRBV7-9 to TRBJ2-1; D gene ambiguous. The V end was cut by 1 base, the J end by 10 bases, with 8 bases between. The germline V gene has CDR1 SEHNR and CDR2 FQNEAQ (reference sequence). The CDR3 is made up of 12 amino acids. This CDR3 is CASSLEPIEQFF. Written as DNA, the CDR3 is TGTGCCAGCAGCTTAGAACCCATCGAGCAGTTCTTC.

The chain employs TRBV11-2 and TRBJ2-3; D possibly corresponds to TRBD2 (6 bases). Germline CDR1 and CDR2: SGHAT and FQNNGV. The CDR3 has 16 residues. With 0 bases removed from V and 1 base from J, the gap between germline ends came to 11 bases. The CDR3 loop reads CASSLDGGSGTDTQYF. As DNA, the CDR3 is TGTGCCAGCAGCTTAGATGGAGGGTCAGGCACAGATACGCAGTATTTT.

This rearrangement joins TRBV7-6 to TRBJ2-7, with 7 bases fitting TRBD2. The CDR3 totals 15 residues. J was trimmed by 5 bases and V by 5 bases; bases with no gene match: 12. Germline CDR1 reads SGHVS; CDR2 reads FNYEAQ. DNA of the CDR3: TGTGCCAGCAGCAGAGGTGGGGTGGGAGGGAACGAGCAGTACTTC. This translates into CASSRGGVGGNEQYF.

The sample holds a few counts of this clone. In DNA form, the CDR3 reads TGTGCCAGCACCAGGGACAGCGAAGAGACCCAGTACTTC. This gives the protein CASTRDSEETQYF. The rearrangement uses TRBV7-9 and TRBJ2-5; 7 bases map to TRBD1. The ends lost 7 bases at V and 3 bases at J; junction bases unmatched: 5. CDR3 size: 13 residues. CDR1 is SEHNR, CDR2 FQNEAQ, per germline (reference sequence).

CDR3 sequence reads: CASSQEVARSFGGYTF. In DNA, the CDR3 is TGTGCCAGCAGCCAAGAGGTGGCAAGGTCCTTCGGCGGCTACACCTTC. The chain employs TRBV4-2 and TRBJ1-2, with D unclear. The CDR3 runs 16 residues. The germline gives CDR1 LGHNA, CDR2 YNFKEQ. Trimming shortened V by 0 bases and J by 8 bases, and 19 bases separated the two germline ends.

The J gene is TRBJ1-2, the V gene TRBV10-3, with D possibly matching TRBD1 (6 bases). Germline loops: CDR1 ENHRY, CDR2 SYGVKD. The CDR3 covers 14 residues. V dropped 3 bases and J dropped 2 bases, with 10 bases sitting between them. In DNA form, the CDR3 reads TGTGCCATCAGTGACAACAGGGCAAACTATGGCTACACCTTC. It specifies CAISDNRANYGYTF.

This clone was seen only once. This chain uses TRBV5-1 with TRBJ2-3; 10 nucleotides agree with TRBD2. The CDR3 contains 16 residues. Germline-derived CDR1 and CDR2 are SGHRS and YFSETQ. Trimming removed 3 bases from V and 0 bases from J; junction bases left unmatched: 4. This chain's CDR3 is CASSSLTSGSTDTQYF. The CDR3 DNA reads as TGCGCCAGCAGCTCACTGACTAGCGGGAGCACAGATACGCAGTATTTT.

In DNA, the CDR3 is TGTGCCAGCAGCCCACGGACAGGGAACACTGAAGCTTTCTTT. Translation gives CASSPRTGNTEAFF. This chain links TRBV7-2 with TRBJ1-1; 7 bases agree with TRBD1. The germline V gene has CDR1 SGHTA and CDR2 FQGNSA. The CDR3 sequence is 14 residues long. Trimming at V came to 5 bases and at J to 1 base, leaving 4 bases not matched to a gene.

The chain links TRBV6-5 to TRBJ2-2; D is perhaps TRBD1 or TRBD2 (5 bases each). Per germline, CDR1 MNHEY and CDR2 SVGAGI. The germline V and J ends were trimmed by 2 bases and 6 bases, with 10 bases remaining between them. This CDR3 is 14 amino acids long. The CDR3 DNA is TGTGCCAGCAGTTACGAGGGGTTAGCCGGGGAGCTGTTTTTT. Amino acid sequence: CASSYEGLAGELFF.

The chain has TRBV5-1 and TRBJ1-3, with D possibly TRBD1 on 6 matching bases. V lost 6 bases, J lost 0 bases, and 10 bases lay in between. Germline-derived CDR1 and CDR2 are SGHRS and YFSETQ. The CDR3 covers 14 residues. CDR3 nucleotides: TGCGCCAGCACAGGGGACCTCTCTGGAAACACCATATATTTT. Translation gives CASTGDLSGNTIYF. Together with reference TRBV5-1 and TRBJ1-3, the CDR3 gives the full variable domain: KAGVTQTPRYLIKTRGQQVTLSCSPISGHRSVSWYQQTPGQGLQFLFEYFSETQRNKGNFPGRFSGRQFSNSRSEMNVSTLELGDSALYLCASTGDLSGNTIYFGEGSWLTVV.

The rearrangement links TRBV2 to TRBJ2-3; no reliable D call. The CDR3 is 11 residues long. V dropped 7 bases and J dropped 6 bases, with 8 bases sitting between them. Looked up from germline, CDR1 is SNHLY and CDR2 is FYNNEI. CDR3 residues: CASTYTDTQYF. The CDR3 bases are TGTGCCAGCACTTATACCGATACGCAGTATTTT.

This chain connects TRBV6-6 to TRBJ2-7; perhaps TRBD2 as D (5 bases). Germline V gives CDR1 MNHNY, CDR2 SVGAGI (reference sequence). The CDR3 covers 11 residues. V dropped 6 bases and J dropped 3 bases, with 6 bases sitting between them. In DNA form, the CDR3 reads TGTGCCAGCAGGGGAGTCTACGAGCAGTACTTC. Translated: CASRGVYEQYF.

The chain has TRBV11-2 and TRBJ2-7, with 8 positions matching TRBD1. This CDR3 has 13 amino acids. The germline CDR1 and CDR2 sequences are SGHAT and FQNNGV. V dropped 6 bases and J dropped 4; count of bases not matched to a gene: 5. CDR3 DNA sequence: TGTGCCAGCAGTGGACAGGGCGGGTACGAGCAGTACTTC. Translation gives CASSGQGGYEQYF.

This clone was counted only a few times. The chain uses TRBV5-4 and TRBJ1-1; D gene unclear. This CDR3 comprises 14 residues. V was trimmed by 4 bases and J by 5 bases, leaving 15 bases between them. CDR1 and CDR2 from the germline V gene are SGHNT and YYREEE (reference sequence). DNA of the CDR3: TGTGCCAGCAGCCTCGTGAGGGAGTCGACTGAAGCTTTCTTT. Amino acids: CASSLVRESTEAFF.

The chain links TRBV5-1 to TRBJ2-1; a weak D match, TRBD1 (6 bases). Germline CDR1 is SGHRS and CDR2 is YFSETQ. This CDR3 has 14 amino acids. With 4 bases removed from V and 9 bases from J, the gap between germline ends came to 17 bases. This chain's CDR3 is CASSLQPDSSEQFF. In DNA form, the CDR3 reads TGCGCCAGCAGCCTGCAACCGGACAGCAGTGAGCAGTTCTTC.

The rearrangement uses TRBV27 and TRBJ1-6; D remains ambiguous. The CDR3 consists of 13 residues. Deletions cut 4 bases from V and 4 bases from J, with 5 bases between. Germline CDR1 and CDR2: MNHEY and SMNVEV (reference sequence). The CDR3 reads CASSYRYNSPLHF. CDR3 DNA: TGTGCCAGCAGTTACCGGTATAATTCACCCCTCCACTTT.